This record covers a single T cell receptor (beta chain). No antigen is known for it. This sample stems from a study of glioma-infiltrating T cells after dendritic cell vaccination. General observations from the study: Higher TCR clonality did not directly relate to longer survival.

None of the glioblastoma patients had an isocitrate dehydrogenase mutation. Over 20% tumor content was confirmed by H&E before DNA isolation. The primer mix had 60 V beta and 13 J beta primers. TCRdb's table, derived via immunoSEQ multiplex PCR, lists solely in-frame clones and lacks some. The sample records 400 to 550 clones, roughly 87% being singletons. The germline gives CDR1 WSHSY, CDR2 SAAADI. CDR3 length: 11 amino acids. With 2 bases removed from V and 11 bases from J, the gap between germline ends came to 9 bases. The sample here was tumor tissue, taken before dendritic cell vaccination. The TCR originated in a human donor with glioblastoma. The gene calls are TRBV10-2 and TRBJ1-1; no clear D. CDR3 in amino acids: CASSEGIGAFF. The CDR3 coding sequence is TGCGCCAGCAGTGAGGGCATCGGGGCTTTCTTT.